The rows below give T cell receptor beta chains drawn from one sample of a study of siplizumab effects on memory and regulatory T cells. Produced via immunoSEQ multiplex PCR; TCRdb's table is partial and in-frame only. The sample includes about 100,000 clones, about 90% of them seen just once. Sequenced material: non-Treg CD4+ T cells sorted from blood. These receptors all come from a human donor in good health. Both conserved end residues are part of each CDR3. The D gene is left open where the match is weak. A row's size may be missing; if present it is once, few, many or a size class.

d_call	cdr3_length	v_call	clone_size	j_call	cdr3_aa	cdr3_nt
-	13	TRBV27	once	TRBJ1-2	CASSLSGARGYTF	TGTGCCAGCAGTTTATCAGGGGCTCGAGGCTACACCTTC
-	14	TRBV19	few	TRBJ2-7	CASSHLEAPYEQYF	TGTGCCAGTAGCCACCTGGAGGCTCCCTACGAGCAGTACTTC
-	11	TRBV18	once	TRBJ2-7	CASSPGGEQYF	TGTGCCAGCTCACCAGGGGGCGAGCAGTACTTC
-	15	TRBV9	-	TRBJ2-4	CASSVAGGAENIQYF	TGTGCCAGCAGCGTAGCTGGCGGGGCCGAAAACATTCAGTACTTC
-	14	TRBV27	-	TRBJ2-7	CASSLSYGGYEQYF	TGTGCCAGCAGCCTATCTTACGGGGGATACGAGCAGTACTTC
-	14	TRBV19	-	TRBJ1-4	CASRRDGSGEKLFF	TGTGCCAGTAGGAGGGACGGGAGCGGAGAAAAACTGTTTTTT
TRBD2	17	TRBV27	-	TRBJ2-5	CASSLFGGLAGVETQYF	TGTGCCAGCAGTTTATTTGGGGGACTAGCGGGAGTAGAGACCCAGTACTTC
TRBD2	12	TRBV29-1	-	TRBJ2-7	CSVGAGVDEQYF	TGCAGCGTTGGGGCGGGAGTCGACGAGCAGTACTTC
-	14	TRBV10-3	-	TRBJ1-1	CAISEKGSGVTAFF	TGTGCCATCAGTGAGAAGGGATCCGGGGTCACAGCTTTCTTT
-	14	TRBV7-9	once	TRBJ1-4	CASSTGQTNEKLFF	TGTGCCAGCAGCACAGGACAGACTAATGAAAAACTGTTTTTT
-	15	TRBV4-1	-	TRBJ1-2	CASSQDRVLRRGYTF	TGCGCCAGCAGCCAAGATCGAGTATTAAGGAGAGGCTACACCTTC
-	15	TRBV4-3	-	TRBJ1-5	CASSQDGADNQPQHF	TGCGCCAGCAGCCAAGACGGGGCGGATAATCAGCCCCAGCATTTT
-	14	TRBV11-2	-	TRBJ1-1	CASSLGSVNTEAFF	TGTGCCAGCAGCTTAGGTTCTGTGAACACTGAAGCTTTCTTT
TRBD2	16	TRBV14	once	TRBJ2-3	CASSYRTSGSTDTQYF	TGTGCCAGCAGCTACCGGACTAGCGGGAGCACAGATACGCAGTATTTT
TRBD2	15	TRBV5-1	once	TRBJ2-1	CASSLAAGVYNEQFF	TGCGCCAGCAGCTTGGCAGCGGGAGTCTACAATGAGCAGTTCTTC
-	14	TRBV6-1	-	TRBJ2-2	CASSEGSLSGELFF	TGTGCCAGCAGTGAAGGGAGTTTATCCGGGGAGCTGTTTTTT
-	14	TRBV5-1	-	TRBJ2-3	CASSLGRNTDTQYF	TGCGCCAGCAGCTTGGGGCGGAACACAGATACGCAGTATTTT
-	15	TRBV19	-	TRBJ2-4	CASSPRRGAKNIQYF	TGTGCCAGTAGTCCCCGGCGTGGAGCCAAAAACATTCAGTACTTC
-	13	TRBV30	-	TRBJ1-1	CAWSVSGKGKAFF	TGTGCCTGGAGTGTGTCGGGGAAGGGGAAAGCTTTCTTT
TRBD1	12	TRBV5-1	-	TRBJ1-2	CASSQGARGYTF	TGCGCCAGCAGCCAGGGGGCGCGTGGCTACACCTTC
-	12	TRBV11-1	-	TRBJ1-2	CASSLAQSGYTF	TGTGCCAGCAGCTTAGCGCAGAGCGGCTACACCTTC
TRBD2	15	TRBV19	few	TRBJ2-1	CASSALAGSHNEQFF	TGTGCCAGTAGTGCTCTAGCGGGATCCCACAATGAGCAGTTCTTC
TRBD2	16	TRBV6-5	-	TRBJ2-3	CASSYSASGIADTQYF	TGTGCCAGCAGTTACTCGGCTAGCGGGATTGCAGATACGCAGTATTTT
-	14	TRBV7-9	few	TRBJ2-1	CASSFRDLEGGQFF	TGTGCCAGCAGCTTCCGGGACCTCGAGGGCGGGCAGTTCTTC
TRBD2	16	TRBV19	-	TRBJ2-1	CASTPLAGDSYNEQFF	TGTGCCAGTACCCCCCTAGCGGGAGACTCCTACAATGAGCAGTTCTTC
-	16	TRBV23-1	few	TRBJ1-5	CASSQVSPLSNQPQHF	TGCGCCAGCAGTCAAGTGTCCCCCTTGAGCAATCAGCCCCAGCATTTT
TRBD2	15	TRBV18	-	TRBJ2-7	CASSPRLAGDSEQYF	TGTGCCAGCTCACCGCGACTAGCGGGAGATTCAGAGCAGTACTTC
TRBD2	14	TRBV2	-	TRBJ2-5	CASSEGGGLETQYF	TGTGCCAGCAGTGAGGGGGGAGGGTTAGAGACCCAGTACTTC
-	14	TRBV29-1	-	TRBJ2-7	CSVEDPGNPYEQYF	TGCAGCGTTGAAGATCCAGGTAACCCCTACGAGCAGTACTTC
TRBD1	14	TRBV25-1	-	TRBJ2-7	CASSERTGSYEQYF	TGTGCCAGCAGTGAGCGGACAGGGTCCTACGAGCAGTACTTC
TRBD1	16	TRBV4-3	-	TRBJ2-2	CASSQHGTVNTGELFF	TGCGCCAGCAGCCAACATGGGACAGTGAACACCGGGGAGCTGTTTTTT
TRBD2	16	TRBV9	-	TRBJ2-5	CASSGPGLAIQETQYF	TGTGCCAGCAGCGGCCCGGGACTAGCGATCCAAGAGACCCAGTACTTC
-	15	TRBV9	-	TRBJ2-3	CASSARDFQADTQYF	TGTGCCAGCAGCGCCCGGGACTTCCAGGCAGATACGCAGTATTTT
-	17	TRBV18	-	TRBJ1-5	CASSRTPGGAGNQPQHF	TGTGCCAGCTCACGAACCCCGGGCGGCGCCGGGAATCAGCCCCAGCATTTT
TRBD2	15	TRBV5-4	-	TRBJ2-1	CASSLERGGYNEQFF	TGTGCCAGCAGCTTGGAGCGGGGCGGGTACAATGAGCAGTTCTTC
-	13	TRBV27	-	TRBJ2-2	CATGQSNTGELFF	TGTGCCACCGGACAGTCGAACACCGGGGAGCTGTTTTTT
-	14	TRBV19	-	TRBJ2-5	CASSPPGTQETQYF	TGTGCCAGTAGTCCACCCGGGACCCAAGAGACCCAGTACTTC
TRBD1	14	TRBV5-1	-	TRBJ2-3	CASSPDRGTDTQYF	TGCGCCAGCAGCCCCGACAGGGGGACAGATACGCAGTATTTT
-	15	TRBV28	-	TRBJ2-1	CASRSPGRPNNEQFF	TGTGCCAGCAGGTCTCCGGGACGCCCCAACAATGAGCAGTTCTTC
TRBD2	14	TRBV27	-	TRBJ2-7	CASSFTSGTYEQYF	TGTGCCAGCAGTTTTACTAGCGGCACCTACGAGCAGTACTTC
TRBD1	17	TRBV28	few	TRBJ2-7	CASSLERGDRNSYEQYF	TGTGCCAGCAGTTTAGAGCGTGGGGACAGGAACTCCTACGAGCAGTACTTC
TRBD1	15	TRBV5-4	-	TRBJ2-5	CASSSRTGRQETQYF	TGTGCCAGCAGCTCCCGGACAGGACGGCAAGAGACCCAGTACTTC
-	10	TRBV25-1	-	TRBJ2-5	CASSKETQYF	TGTGCCAGCAGTAAAGAGACCCAGTACTTC
-	13	TRBV19	-	TRBJ1-1	CASSIRVGTEAFF	TGTGCCAGTAGTATAAGGGTGGGGACTGAAGCTTTCTTT
-	15	TRBV7-2	once	TRBJ2-2	CASSSLGGKAGELFF	TGTGCCAGCAGCTCCCTGGGAGGCAAGGCCGGGGAGCTGTTTTTT
TRBD1	16	TRBV5-1	-	TRBJ1-2	CASSIGAPGQGGGYTF	TGCGCCAGCAGCATAGGAGCTCCGGGACAGGGCGGTGGCTACACCTTC
-	17	TRBV4-2	-	TRBJ2-2	CASSQEVRRFGAGELFF	TGTGCCAGCAGCCAAGAAGTACGGCGGTTTGGCGCCGGGGAGCTGTTTTTT
-	12	TRBV19	-	TRBJ2-7	CASSIGGYEQYF	TGTGCCAGTAGTATAGGGGGCTACGAGCAGTACTTC
-	15	TRBV2	-	TRBJ1-5	CASRPRGGSNQPQHF	TGTGCCAGCAGACCCCGGGGGGGTTCCAATCAGCCCCAGCATTTT